The subject of this entry is one T cell receptor beta chain. The antigen is unknown. Trimming left V 11 bases short and J 8 bases short, with 21 bases between. This CDR3 contains 13 residues. Data came from immunoSEQ multiplex PCR; TCRdb stores just in-frame clones and leaves some out. The table records around 180,000 clones, under 95% of them present only once. The sample is drawn from a study of T cell responses to AZD1222 COVID-19 vaccine. Study results and caveats: Donors were largely white British and mainly female; clonal diversity was possibly underestimated.

This sequence joins TRBV12-3 or TRBV12-4 and TRBJ1-2; D ambiguous. The origin of this receptor is an adult who received the AZD1222 COVID-19 vaccine. Source: peripheral blood, taken 28 days after the second AZD1222 dose. CDR3: CASSTSAQDGYTF. Here the CDR3 DNA reads TGTGCCTCGTCTACATCCGCGCAGGACGGCTACACCTTC.